These T cell receptor beta chains were read from a single sample in a study of identical twins. Via MiXCR, TCRdb re-called the 5' RACE reads, giving one row per CDR3 protein. The sample lists roughly 1,500,000 distinct CDR3 sequences; around a third were seen once. What was sequenced was cord blood. All receptors come from a newborn girl in good health. The conserved cysteine and the conserved F or W are not part of the CDR3 here.

J | V | CDR3
TRBJ1-2 | TRBV20-1 | SARGGQGARYGYT
TRBJ2-1 | TRBV24-1 | ATRGGPGHPNYNEQF
TRBJ1-1 | TRBV12-3/TRBV12-4 | ASSHYPLDRGNTEAF
TRBJ2-7 | TRBV13 | ASGPESTPLYEQY
TRBJ2-1 | TRBV12-3/TRBV12-4 | ASRPTSGRGNEQF
TRBJ1-2 | TRBV5-1 | ASSTGTRAYGYT
TRBJ2-7 | TRBV20-1 | SAFGIRSSYEQY
TRBJ1-1 | TRBV20-1 | RAPRVANTEAF
TRBJ1-4 | TRBV28 | ASIPLGRANEKLF
TRBJ1-2 | TRBV25-1 | ASSDTFPLQGRNYGYT
TRBJ1-3 | TRBV20-1 | SARPGNTIY
TRBJ1-1 | TRBV6-6 | ASSYSRQSNTEAF
TRBJ2-3 | TRBV27 | ASSLYKGTDTQY
- | TRBV4-2 | ASSQGKTPQETQY
TRBJ2-1 | TRBV18 | ASSPTPTRWNEQF
TRBJ2-7 | TRBV29-1 | SVKTGATYEQY
TRBJ2-3 | TRBV2 | ASRQGTNTDTQY
- | TRBV2 | ASSGRTRGYNEQY
TRBJ2-5 | TRBV20-1 | SASSHPGAQETQY
TRBJ1-2 | TRBV5-1 | ASSLDLNGYT
TRBJ1-4 | TRBV11-2 | ASSPGAGSKLF
TRBJ2-4 | TRBV7-2 | ASSLDGTSGQWNEQY
TRBJ2-3 | TRBV2 | ASISRTSGGAVTDTQY
TRBJ2-1 | TRBV6-6 | ASIRDRGHNEQF
TRBJ1-6 | TRBV20-1 | SARRGGSPLH
TRBJ2-5 | TRBV9 | ASSPTGIPQETQY
TRBJ2-1 | TRBV28 | ASGGTSGRNEQF
TRBJ2-3 | TRBV5-6 | ASTGTGTLTDTQY
TRBJ1-6 | TRBV11-2 | TSSSLRDRVITLH
TRBJ1-2 | TRBV9 | ASSVPRTGGIDGYT
TRBJ2-7 | TRBV28 | ASSLTTLLTYCEQY
TRBJ2-2 | TRBV7-2 | ASSLIRLAGGKTGELF
TRBJ2-4 | TRBV12-3/TRBV12-4 | ASTQAKNIQY
TRBJ1-1 | TRBV20-1 | SAGWTGRTEAF
TRBJ2-1 | TRBV12-3/TRBV12-4 | ASSKFRGVRYNEQF
TRBJ2-7 | TRBV7-8 | ASSFSAGEVYEQY
TRBJ1-6 | TRBV6-1 | ASSEAGTYNSPLH
TRBJ2-2 | TRBV2 | ASMAGGNTGELF
TRBJ1-2 | TRBV7-2 | ASSLLEYGYT
TRBJ2-6 | TRBV5-1 | ASSLTSQGSSGANVLT
TRBJ2-7 | TRBV21-1 | ASSKLGLAAYEQY
TRBJ2-1 | TRBV7-2 | ASSLALVRVEQF
TRBJ2-1 | TRBV27 | ASSSKPTARSYNEQF
TRBJ2-1 | TRBV28 | ASSRLWGVYNEQF
TRBJ1-2 | TRBV25-1 | ASSEAGTAIGYT
TRBJ2-1 | TRBV18 | ASSRDLEDNEQF
TRBJ2-1 | TRBV12-3/TRBV12-4 | ASSWVGDFLYNEQF
TRBJ1-1 | TRBV7-9 | ASSLVRGRGAVNTEAF
TRBJ1-2 | TRBV5-1 | ASSLWSVGTNYGYT
TRBJ2-5 | TRBV5-1 | ANSAAPKETQY
TRBJ1-1 | TRBV12-5 | ASGLVAGDMNTEAF
TRBJ1-4 | TRBV4-1 | ASSQQGTNEKLF
TRBJ2-3 | TRBV7-9 | ASSLFPIQGEMNTDTQY
TRBJ1-1 | TRBV7-2 | ASSLAARVAMNTEAF
TRBJ1-4 | TRBV28 | ASSSGKLF
TRBJ2-7 | TRBV4-1 | ASSLRDRGFDEQY
TRBJ2-5 | TRBV7-2 | ASSSGLVETQY
TRBJ2-7 | TRBV29-1 | SVEGGLAGDYEQY
TRBJ2-2 | TRBV27 | ASSLITQLGASGRAGELF